This TCR beta chain was observed in a study of blood T cell repertoires in COVID-19 (dated by TCRdb to 2019 to 2021). With respect to the entire study: The collaborator samples originated in the United States, Italy and Spain and spanned the acute and convalescent phases of COVID-19. Deeply sampled blood TCRbeta repertoires from subjects exposed to, actively infected with, or recovered from COVID-19 were included in the dataset. HLA class I and class II types, where available, came from metadata supplied by the sample provider rather than from assay-based typing. A de-identified subject ID, COVID-19 status, age in years and sex were almost always included in the sample metadata. Samples were obtained from the ongoing ImmuneRACE study (first 160 participants) and from some 1,200 subjects provided by 6 global collaborators. The prospective study material was composed of cDNA or gDNA derived from T cells, B-cell-depleted T cells, or PBMCs. The repertoires were released in a freely available public database meant as a resource for research on the immune response to SARS-CoV-2. General conclusions and limits of the study: Clinical and demographic metadata were provided uncurated, with the amount varying by source and participant.

Whole blood was collected in K2EDTA tubes by collaborating institutions according to the institutions' own protocols. For TCRbeta analysis, collaborators shipped samples as frozen whole blood, isolated PBMCs, or DNA extracted from either of those sample types. TCRbeta CDR3 regions were amplified from genomic DNA using the immunoSEQ Assay, a bias-controlled multiplex PCR. The original methods were these. Within the assay, amplification of reference gene primers was used to estimate how many nucleated cells each sample contained. To quantify the absolute abundance of each unique TCRbeta CDR3 rearrangement, sequence reads were collapsed and filtered. For each sample, productive Simpson clonality was calculated as the square root of Simpson's diversity index over productive rearrangements. TCRdb's version of the immuneACCESS table is confined to in-frame rearrangements and falls short of the full clone set. An unresolved V gene accounts for under half of the shortfall where checked; the remainder is of unknown origin. The D gene and trimming were derived from the DNA, and the V and J assignments and clone size from that table. Across this sample there are 97,000 or so clones, with 82% seen only once. Roughly a tenth of the sample rests with the top ten.

Points on this clone: Which antigen it targets is not known. Base-call qualities are not available, and no considerably larger clone is one nucleotide away.

This clonotype was sampled from a man between 65 and 80 years old with active or convalescent COVID-19. The sequenced sample was peripheral blood.

The encoded CDR3 is CASSPGTGLYQPQHF. The nucleotide sequence is given as TGTGCCAGCAGTCCCGGGACAGGGTTATATCAGCCCCAGCATTTT. The chain links TRBV2 with TRBJ1-5; TRBD1 matches 9 bases in the middle. Via the germline V gene, CDR1 is SNHLY and CDR2 FYNNEI. From the cysteine through the phenylalanine, the CDR3 covers 15 amino acids. Only the CDR3 DNA is retained, 45 bases long and in frame from the first base. Compared with germline, V lacks 5 bases and J lacks 5 bases; bases without a gene match: 7. Beyond the CDR3, the reference TRBV2 and TRBJ1-5 genes provide the residues; the full variable domain reads: EPEVTQTPSHQVTQMGQEVILRCVPISNHLYFYWYRQILGQKVEFLVSFYNNEISEKSEIFDDQFSVERPDGSNFTLKIRSTKLEDSAMYFCASSPGTGLYQPQHFGDGTRLSIL.